The 24 T cell receptor beta chains reported below all come from one sample, sequenced in a study of identical twins. One entry per CDR3 protein, called by TCRdb with MiXCR from the 5' RACE reads. This sample carries about 920,000 distinct CDR3 sequences, more than 9% of them seen once, and the ten largest clones take roughly 1.5%. The sample was also reused in another study, on yellow fever vaccine responses in identical twins.

The sequenced sample consisted of PBMCs. The receptors shown here come from a young woman in good health.

V and J are TRBV28 and TRBJ2-4; TRBD1 might be the D (7 bases). The germline V gene has CDR1 MDHEN and CDR2 SYDVKM. The CDR3 is made up of 15 amino acids. Trimming stripped 5 bases from V and 6 bases from J, with 17 bases between. The CDR3 region is CASSVDRDSGNIQYF. As DNA, the CDR3 is TGTGCCAGCAGTGTCGACAGGGACTCCGGAAACATTCAGTACTTC.

The chain couples TRBV5-1 to TRBJ2-3; D call uncertain. The CDR3 length is 14 residues. V dropped 4 bases and J dropped 2 bases, with 11 bases sitting between them. Germline values: CDR1 SGHRS, CDR2 YFSETQ. CDR3 sequence (DNA): TGCGCCAGCAGCCTCCAGGATCTCACAGATACGCAGTATTTT. It yields the protein CASSLQDLTDTQYF.

This clonotype was counted only a few times. V gene TRBV24-1 combines with J gene TRBJ2-3; the D gene is possibly TRBD1 (6 bases). Germline assignment: CDR1 KGHDR and CDR2 SFDVKD. V lost 9 bases and J lost 4, with 10 bases in between. The CDR3 consists of 12 residues. The CDR3 protein is CATAGAPDTQYF. In DNA form, the CDR3 reads TGTGCCACCGCAGGGGCCCCAGATACGCAGTATTTT.

The chain combines TRBV6-1 with TRBJ2-5; D may correspond to TRBD1 or TRBD2 (6 bases each). Germline CDR1 reads MNHNS; CDR2 reads SASEGT. The CDR3 totals 13 residues. Trimming removed 8 bases at V and 5 bases at J, with 15 bases between. The CDR3 bases are TGTGCCAGCCAAAAAGGGGGGAGGGAGACCCAGTACTTC. It is translated as CASQKGGRETQYF.

The rearrangement joins TRBV7-9 to TRBJ2-5, with 15 bases that match TRBD2. This CDR3 has 16 amino acids. With 5 bases clipped from V and 4 bases from J, the junction kept 5 bases outside the gene matches. Germline assignment: CDR1 SEHNR and CDR2 FQNEAQ (reference sequence). CDR3 region: CASSVGLAGGPETQYF. In nucleotides, the CDR3 is TGTGCCAGCAGCGTCGGACTAGCGGGAGGGCCAGAGACCCAGTACTTC.

The chain links TRBV5-1 to TRBJ2-1; D unclear. The CDR3 is made up of 16 amino acids. The V gene's germline CDR1 is SGHRS and CDR2 YFSETQ. Trimming took off 0 bases at V and 3 bases at J, with 13 bases between the two ends. The CDR3 sequence is CASSLVVPWDYNEQFF. CDR3 nucleotide sequence: TGCGCCAGCAGCTTGGTAGTGCCGTGGGACTACAATGAGCAGTTCTTC. Using reference TRBV5-1 and TRBJ2-1 for the parts outside the CDR3, the full variable domain is KAGVTQTPRYLIKTRGQQVTLSCSPISGHRSVSWYQQTPGQGLQFLFEYFSETQRNKGNFPGRFSGRQFSNSRSEMNVSTLELGDSALYLCASSLVVPWDYNEQFFGPGTRLTVL.

The sample holds a few counts of this clonotype. This rearrangement joins TRBV2 to TRBJ2-1, with 10 bases aligning to TRBD2. Per the germline V gene, CDR1 is SNHLY and CDR2 is FYNNEI. The CDR3 runs to 16 residues. With V trimmed by 5 bases and J by 7 bases, 11 bases remained unmatched. The CDR3 protein is CASSSTGLALGNEQFF. The CDR3 DNA follows: TGTGCCAGCAGTTCAACGGGACTAGCGCTGGGGAATGAGCAGTTCTTC. Full variable domain (remainder filled in from reference TRBV2 and TRBJ2-1): EPEVTQTPSHQVTQMGQEVILRCVPISNHLYFYWYRQILGQKVEFLVSFYNNEISEKSEIFDDQFSVERPDGSNFTLKIRSTKLEDSAMYFCASSSTGLALGNEQFFGPGTRLTVL.

This rearrangement joins TRBV4-1 to TRBJ2-5; 7 nucleotides align to TRBD1. CDR1 and CDR2 from the germline V gene are MGHRA and YSYEKL. The CDR3 length is 15 residues. V was clipped by 5 bases and J by 3 bases; unmatched bases: 9. CDR3 region: CASSEPGTAKETQYF. The DNA for the CDR3 is TGCGCCAGCAGCGAACCCGGGACAGCCAAAGAGACCCAGTACTTC.

A few counts support this clonotype. The genes are TRBV3-1 and TRBJ2-3, with 8 bases that match TRBD2. This CDR3 spans 17 amino acids. V was clipped by 0 bases and J by 5 bases; unmatched bases: 10. The germline CDR1 and CDR2 sequences are LGHDT and YNNKEL (reference sequence). The DNA of the CDR3 is TGTGCCAGCAGCCAAGAGCTAAGAGGGAGCGGGGGAGATACGCAGTATTTT. It specifies CASSQELRGSGGDTQYF.

This clonotype has just a few counts. Germline is not matched at one junction end, which may reflect a read error. The chain uses TRBV3-1 and TRBJ1-1, with D perhaps matching TRBD1 (5 bases). The CDR3 length is 14 residues. Germline V CDR1 and CDR2: LGHDT, YNNKEL (reference sequence). CDR3 bases: TGTGCCAGCAGCCAGGAGGGATCGGGGCCCCGGTGTATCTTT. Amino acids: CASSQEGSGPRCIF.

V gene TRBV20-1 combines with J gene TRBJ2-2, with D possibly being TRBD1 (6 bases). CDR3 size: 13 residues. From germline, CDR1 is DFQATT and CDR2 SNEGSKA (reference sequence). The germline V and J ends were trimmed by 6 bases and 1 base, with 9 bases remaining between them. In DNA form, the CDR3 reads TGCAGTGCCCTGGACAGGAACACCGGGGAGCTGTTTTTT. As protein: CSALDRNTGELFF.

This clonotype was counted between two and nine times. The chain has TRBV4-1 and TRBJ1-4; D unclear. Trimming removed 0 bases from V and 11 bases from J, with 7 bases in between. Germline V gene lookup returns CDR1 MGHRA and CDR2 YSYEKL. The CDR3 consists of 12 residues. The CDR3 DNA reads as TGCGCCAGCAGCCAAGAGGGGTACAAACTGTTTTTT. This translates into CASSQEGYKLFF.

V usage is TRBV6-1 and J usage is TRBJ2-3; 9 bases agree with TRBD2. V lost 4 bases to trimming and J lost 5 bases; unmatched junction nucleotides: 10. CDR1 is MNHNS, CDR2 SASEGT, per germline. There are 16 residues in the CDR3. CDR3 DNA sequence: TGTGCCAGCAGTGGTAATCCTAGCGGGATAGTAGATACGCAGTATTTT. This codes for CASSGNPSGIVDTQYF.

This clonotype was seen many times. The rearrangement links TRBV18 to TRBJ2-3; D is unresolved. The CDR3 is 13 residues long. The V end lost 3 bases, the J end lost 5 bases, and 9 bases lay between the germline ends. Germline assignment: CDR1 KGHSH and CDR2 LQKENI. CDR3 sequence (DNA): TGTGCCAGCTCACCCTCGGGCCTAGATACGCAGTATTTT. Amino acids: CASSPSGLDTQYF.

J is TRBJ2-4 and V is TRBV12-3 or TRBV12-4, with D tentatively TRBD1 (6 bases). V was trimmed by 3 bases and J by 6 bases, leaving 15 bases between them. CDR3 size: 15 residues. The CDR3 DNA reads TGTGCCAGCAGTTTGTACTGGGGGCAGGTAAACATTCAGTACTTC. It codes for CASSLYWGQVNIQYF.

In its sample, this clonotype was seen a few times. This sequence joins TRBV5-1 and TRBJ1-4; D remains ambiguous. Trimming pared 5 bases from V and 0 bases from J, leaving 11 bases between. The CDR3 totals 15 residues. Germline values: CDR1 SGHRS, CDR2 YFSETQ. The CDR3 DNA sequence: TGCGCCAGCAGTTCCGACCCGGCAACTAATGAAAAACTGTTTTTT. This encodes CASSSDPATNEKLFF.

This clonotype was seen repeatedly, ten times or more. This chain uses TRBV5-6 with TRBJ2-1; D remains unclear. This CDR3 is 11 amino acids long. In germline, CDR1 is SGHDT, CDR2 YYEEEE. The V and J ends lost 4 bases and 7 bases respectively, with 6 bases between them. CDR3 loop: CASSGENEQFF. The DNA for the CDR3 is TGTGCCAGCAGCGGAGAGAATGAGCAGTTCTTC.

This clonotype turned up a few times. The gene calls are TRBV20-1 and TRBJ2-7, with a possible D match to TRBD2 (5 bases). The CDR3 runs to 15 residues. V lost 3 bases and J lost 0, with 15 bases in between. In germline, CDR1 is DFQATT, CDR2 SNEGSKA (reference sequence). CDR3 loop: CSASSGELSSYEQYF. DNA for the CDR3: TGCAGTGCTAGTTCCGGGGAGTTAAGCTCCTACGAGCAGTACTTC.

The gene calls are TRBV4-1 and TRBJ2-2, with 10 positions matching TRBD1. V lost 6 bases, J lost 0 bases, and 16 bases stayed unmatched. Germline values: CDR1 MGHRA, CDR2 YSYEKL. This CDR3 has 20 amino acids. For the CDR3, the DNA is TGCGCCAGCAGGACCGGACAGGGGGTAACAAAGAGACCGAACACCGGGGAGCTGTTTTTT. It translates to CASRTGQGVTKRPNTGELFF.

This clonotype has ten or more counts. The rearrangement uses TRBV12-3 or TRBV12-4 and TRBJ2-2, with 10 bases that match TRBD1. There are 15 residues in the CDR3. V was pared by 7 bases and J by 4 bases, with 6 bases of the junction left unmatched. Here the CDR3 DNA reads TGTGCCAGCACCCAATGGGACAGGGGCACCGGGGAGCTGTTTTTT. Amino acids: CASTQWDRGTGELFF.

The chain has TRBV27 and TRBJ1-1; 11 nucleotides align to TRBD1. Germline V lookup: CDR1 MNHEY, CDR2 SMNVEV (reference sequence). V was clipped by 1 base and J by 0 bases; unmatched bases: 7. CDR3 size: 18 residues. The CDR3 protein is CASSLFPGTGGLNTEAFF. The CDR3 nucleotides are TGTGCCAGCAGTTTATTTCCCGGGACAGGGGGTCTGAACACTGAAGCTTTCTTT.

There are a few counts of this clonotype. The gene calls are TRBV25-1 and TRBJ2-7; D gene ambiguous. Per the germline V gene, CDR1 is MGHDK and CDR2 is SYGVNS. The V end lost 1 base, the J end lost 1 base, and 8 bases lay between the germline ends. CDR3 size: 14 residues. CDR3 nucleotides: TGTGCCAGCAGTGAATCGGGTGCATCCTACGAGCAGTACTTC. Translating it yields CASSESGASYEQYF.

This clonotype was counted a few times. This chain joins TRBV24-1 and TRBJ2-7; D not certain. Germline CDR1 is KGHDR and CDR2 is SFDVKD. Trimming stripped 5 bases from V and 4 bases from J, with 5 bases between. This CDR3 has 11 residues. CDR3 sequence: CATSAGYEQYF. DNA for the CDR3: TGTGCCACCAGTGCCGGATACGAGCAGTACTTC.

A few counts support this clonotype. The CDR3 loop is CATSDFNRSPYNEQFF. Here the CDR3 DNA reads TGTGCCACCAGTGATTTCAACAGGTCTCCCTACAATGAGCAGTTCTTC. The chain employs TRBV24-1 and TRBJ2-1, with TRBD1 as a possible D gene (5 bases). CDR3 size: 16 residues. V gave up 1 base and J gave up 2 bases, with 11 bases separating them. Germline CDR1 KGHDR, CDR2 SFDVKD.